The 10 T cell receptor beta chains below come from one sample, sequenced in a study of blood T cell repertoires in COVID-19. Produced via immunoSEQ multiplex PCR; TCRdb's table is partial and in-frame only. Among 95,000 to 150,000 clones, roughly four fifths were seen once, and the ten largest hold about 18%. The sample consisted of peripheral blood. The receptors originated from a man younger than 40 with COVID-19, enrolled during active disease.

Only a few counts were recorded for this clone. The chain carries TRBV7-8 and TRBJ2-1, with 11 bases that match TRBD1. CDR3 size: 17 residues. V gave up 5 bases and J gave up 7 bases; unmatched junction bases: 13. In germline, CDR1 is SGHVS, CDR2 FQNEAQ. For the CDR3, the DNA is TGTGCCAGCAGCCCCAGAGCGGACAGGGGGCTCCAAAATGAGCAGTTCTTC. Its translation is CASSPRADRGLQNEQFF.

The table lists this clone with a count of one. The chain uses TRBV29-1 and TRBJ2-6; 10 nucleotides line up with TRBD1. Germline assignment: CDR1 SQVTM and CDR2 ANQGSEA. V trimming: 3 bases; J trimming: 1 base; junction bases outside the gene matches: 3. CDR3 size: 16 residues. CDR3 nucleotides: TGCAGCGTTGAGCTGGACAGGGGGTCTGGGGCCAACGTCCTGACTTTC. This translates into CSVELDRGSGANVLTF.

The chain carries TRBV28 and TRBJ2-7; D gene unclear. This CDR3 is 13 amino acids long. CDR1 is MDHEN, CDR2 SYDVKM, per germline. Between the trimmed V and J ends, which lost 5 bases and 0 bases, there was a span of 8 bases. The CDR3 DNA is TGTGCCAGCAGTCCGTGGGCCTCCTACGAGCAGTACTTC. Its translation: CASSPWASYEQYF.

The chain recombines TRBV6-2 or TRBV6-3 with TRBJ1-5, with D possibly matching TRBD1 (5 bases). This CDR3 spans 14 amino acids. V was cut by 6 bases and J by 1 base, with 10 bases left in between. Germline values: CDR1 MNHEY, CDR2 SVGEGT. This CDR3 is CASSHPGSNQPQHF. The CDR3 region has the DNA TGTGCCAGCAGCCACCCAGGGAGCAATCAGCCCCAGCATTTT.

This chain connects TRBV5-6 to TRBJ1-2; no clear D gene. The germline CDR1 and CDR2 sequences are SGHDT and YYEEEE. Trimming left V 0 bases short and J 3 bases short, with 9 bases between. The CDR3 sequence is 14 residues long. The CDR3 sequence is CASSLVEDYYGYTF. CDR3 DNA sequence: TGTGCCAGCAGCTTGGTGGAGGATTACTATGGCTACACCTTC.

The V call is TRBV19, the J call TRBJ2-1; 8 positions match TRBD1. Looked up from germline, CDR1 is LNHDA and CDR2 is SQIVND (reference sequence). V shed 7 bases, J shed 3 bases, and the junction held 8 bases outside the gene matches. This CDR3 is 15 amino acids long. CDR3 protein: CASKKTGAYYNEQFF. The CDR3 DNA is TGTGCCAGTAAAAAGACAGGGGCCTACTACAATGAGCAGTTCTTC.

This CDR3 reads CASSPLAGAYQETQYF. The CDR3 DNA is TGTGCCAGCTCACCGCTGGCAGGGGCCTATCAAGAGACCCAGTACTTC. The chain links TRBV18 to TRBJ2-5; D might be TRBD1 (6 bases). V was shortened by 3 bases and J by 2 bases, with 16 bases between the two germline ends. The CDR3 sequence is 16 residues long. The germline gives CDR1 KGHSH, CDR2 LQKENI.

This chain links TRBV6-1 with TRBJ2-4, with 8 positions matching TRBD2. V lost 5 bases, J lost 0 bases, and 6 bases stayed unmatched. The CDR3 loop spans 16 amino acids. Germline V CDR1 and CDR2: MNHNS, SASEGT. DNA of the CDR3: TGTGCCAGCAGTAAAGGACTAGCACTAGCCAAAAACATTCAGTACTTC. It translates to CASSKGLALAKNIQYF.

This chain connects TRBV29-1 to TRBJ2-5; 7 bases line up with TRBD1. This CDR3 region has 12 residues. Losses at the gene ends were 6 bases for V and 5 bases for J; bases not matched to a gene: 6. Germline values: CDR1 SQVTM, CDR2 ANQGSEA. CDR3 nucleotides: TGCAGCGTGAACAGGGGCCAGGAGACCCAGTACTTC. The encoded protein is CSVNRGQETQYF.

The chain links TRBV4-1 to TRBJ2-7, with TRBD2 identical over 15 bases. This CDR3 region has 17 residues. Germline V gene data show CDR1 as MGHRA and CDR2 as YSYEKL. With V trimmed by 4 bases and J by 2 bases, 6 bases remained unmatched. The DNA for the CDR3 is TGCGCCAGCAGCCCTGTAAGGACTAGCGGGAGGGCCTACGAGCAGTACTTC. It translates to CASSPVRTSGRAYEQYF.